This TCR beta chain comes out of a study of T-cell memory formation after mild COVID-19. J lost 7 bases, V lost 5 bases, and 17 bases had no gene match. Germline lookup yields CDR1 SGHVS and CDR2 FQNEAQ. This CDR3 has 17 amino acids. Libraries for TCRalpha and TCRbeta carried sample barcodes and unique molecular identifiers via 5'RACE. From the 5' RACE reads, TCRdb called clonotypes with MiXCR, one entry per CDR3 protein. Of hundreds of thousands of distinct CDR3 sequences in the sample, approximately 21% are singletons; the top ten hold about 8.2%. V and J are TRBV7-8 and TRBJ2-1, with TRBD2 identical over 7 bases. The receptor was isolated from an adult woman who had mild COVID-19 (a few samples of this study predate the infection). Cell type and time point are not known. Sequenced: PBMCs or a T cell subset sorted from them (not recorded which). The CDR3, as DNA: TGTGCCAGCAGCCTCTGGGGGACTAAGGGTTGGGTGAATGAGCAGTTCTTC. Protein sequence: CASSLWGTKGWVNEQFF.